This T cell receptor beta chain was obtained from a study of T-cell reconstitution after alpha-beta-depleted transplantation in children (dated by TCRdb to between 2015 and 2016). Study-wide context: Using TCR repertoire profiling, the study followed T-cell immune reconstitution in a quantitative way in children after TCRalphabeta/CD19-depleted allogeneic hematopoietic cell transplantation.

In the germline V gene, CDR1 corresponds to MGHRA and CDR2 to YSYEKL. Reading from cysteine to phenylalanine, the CDR3 counts 19 amino acids. The kept DNA is CDR3 alone, 57 bases in frame from the first base. The germline V and J ends show losses of 5 bases and 0 bases respectively, and no gene match explains 18 bases of the junction. The library was prepared using PCR. TCRdb names Illumina HiSeq 2500 as the instrument used. Molecular barcoding was employed in the preparation of TCR libraries, with unique molecular identifiers being used to normalize TCRbeta repertoire quantification. Through fastp at Q25 and MiXCR, TCRdb rebuilt clones from the public reads, retaining in-frame beta chains. When rows share a CDR3 protein, they turn into one entry using the most common DNA and genes. For this sample there are over 70,000 distinct CDR3 sequences; 9% to 15% appear just once. Approximately 15% of the sample comes from the top ten.

In this sample, this clonotype turned up many times. The antigen it recognizes is unknown. Nothing much larger sits one base from this clone, and base qualities are not available. Sequencing used PBMCs from the stem cell graft donor, obtained from the stem cell graft. The source is a human donor who donated a stem cell graft to a child with inherited bone marrow failure. The V and J genes are TRBV4-1 and TRBJ1-2, with TRBD1 identical over 7 junction bases. The CDR3 region reads CASSKTSGTAAFANYGYTF. The nucleotide sequence reads TGCGCCAGCAGCAAAACATCCGGGACAGCGGCCTTCGCTAACTATGGCTACACCTTC.